These 27 T cell receptor beta chains came from one sample sequenced in a study of vaccination and CD4 T cells after COVID-19. The Oncomine TCR Beta short-read assay was what sequenced the DNA obtained from cultured CD4+ T cells. TCRdb analysed the PCR reads with MiXCR anew, one entry per CDR3 protein. The table lists roughly 20,000 distinct CDR3 sequences, 45% to 60% of them singletons. Treatment defined: approximately 10-day PBMC culture with coronavirus spike peptide pools or control peptides (ViraFEST assay). The antigens for these receptors are not known. The sample comprised CD4+ T cells from blood, cultured in vitro. The receptor set was obtained from a human donor who had recovered from COVID-19.

The chain joins TRBV11-2 to TRBJ2-7; 12 nucleotides match TRBD2. Germline CDR1 and CDR2: SGHAT and FQNNGV. Losses at the gene ends were 6 bases for V and 5 bases for J; bases not matched to a gene: 14. The CDR3 runs 17 residues. This CDR3 reads CASRPTSGRPQGHEQYF. The CDR3 DNA reads TGTGCCAGCAGACCCACTAGCGGGAGGCCCCAGGGCCACGAGCAGTACTTC.

The chain uses TRBV10-3 and TRBJ1-1; D possibly corresponds to TRBD1 (6 bases). Per the germline V gene, CDR1 is ENHRY and CDR2 is SYGVKD. CDR3 size: 14 residues. Between the trimmed V and J ends, which lost 6 bases and 4 bases, there was a span of 15 bases. Here the CDR3 DNA reads TGTGCCATCAGGGACAGCCAGGTTGGCACTGAAGCTTTCTTT. Amino acids: CAIRDSQVGTEAFF.

This chain joins TRBV4-1 and TRBJ2-5, with a tentative D call TRBD2 (7 bases). Looked up from germline, CDR1 is MGHRA and CDR2 is YSYEKL. Trimming took 5 bases from V and 4 from J, leaving 20 bases between them. The CDR3 has 16 amino acids. The CDR3 nucleotides are TGCGCCAGCAGCTCGCGGACTAGGGGGAGTACAGAGACCCAGTACTTC. Amino acids: CASSSRTRGSTETQYF.

The chain carries TRBV3-1 and TRBJ1-3, with 7 bases lining up with TRBD1. The length of the CDR3 is 14 residues. The V segment lost 3 bases and the J segment 4 bases; nucleotides outside the gene matches: 3. Germline values: CDR1 LGHDT, CDR2 YNNKEL (reference sequence). The CDR3 reads CASSHTGEGNTIYF. The CDR3, as DNA: TGTGCCAGCAGCCATACAGGGGAAGGAAACACCATATATTTT.

V is TRBV18 and J is TRBJ2-7; 9 positions agree with TRBD2. The V segment lost 4 bases and the J segment 3 bases; nucleotides outside the gene matches: 4. Germline V lookup: CDR1 KGHSH, CDR2 LQKENI. This CDR3 has 14 residues. In DNA, the CDR3 is TGTGCCAGCTCACAGACTAGCGGCTACTACGAGCAGTACTTC. It yields the protein CASSQTSGYYEQYF.

A few counts support this clonotype. This chain links TRBV28 with TRBJ1-3, with 9 bases aligning to TRBD1. Trimming cost V 7 bases and J 8 bases; bases outside gene matches: 12. The CDR3 is 15 amino acids. Germline loops: CDR1 MDHEN, CDR2 SYDVKM. CDR3 bases: TGTGCCAGCAACCCCACACCGGGACAGGGTCACACCATATATTTT. Amino acid sequence: CASNPTPGQGHTIYF.

The chain recombines TRBV2 with TRBJ2-2; 9 nucleotides match TRBD2. V trimming: 6 bases; J trimming: 2 bases; junction bases outside the gene matches: 4. This CDR3 has 15 residues. CDR1 SNHLY and CDR2 FYNNEI come from the germline V gene. The CDR3 loop is CASRRLAANTGELFF. In DNA form, the CDR3 reads TGTGCCAGCAGGAGACTAGCGGCCAACACCGGGGAGCTGTTTTTT. Together with reference TRBV2 and TRBJ2-2, the CDR3 gives the full variable domain: EPEVTQTPSHQVTQMGQEVILRCVPISNHLYFYWYRQILGQKVEFLVSFYNNEISEKSEIFDDQFSVERPDGSNFTLKIRSTKLEDSAMYFCASRRLAANTGELFFGEGSRLTVL.

This clonotype has more than one count but fewer than ten. The chain uses TRBV11-3 and TRBJ1-5; D unresolved. Germline assignment: CDR1 SGHNT and CDR2 YENEEA. V lost 1 base, J lost 7 bases, and 14 bases lay in between. This CDR3 is 15 amino acids long. CDR3 in DNA: TGTGCCAGCAGCTTAGTAAGAGGGAGGAGGCAGCCCCAGCATTTT. It encodes CASSLVRGRRQPQHF. The full variable domain, completed using reference TRBV11-3 and TRBJ1-5, is EAGVVQSPRYKIIEKKQPVAFWCNPISGHNTLYWYLQNLGQGPELLIRYENEEAVDDSQLPKDRFSAERLKGVDSTLKIQPAELGDSAVYLCASSLVRGRRQPQHFGDGTRLSIL.

This rearrangement joins TRBV12-3 or TRBV12-4 to TRBJ1-5; the D is unclear. Trimming took 2 bases from V and 5 from J, leaving 7 bases between them. The CDR3 length is 13 residues. CDR3 nucleotides: TGTGCCAGCAGTTTACAGGAGGATCAGCCCCAGCATTTT. Translation gives CASSLQEDQPQHF.

Remarks on this clonotype: One junction end disagrees with the germline gene, perhaps due to a read error. This chain uses TRBV7-7 with TRBJ2-1, with D possibly being TRBD2 (6 bases). Germline assignment: CDR1 SSHAT and CDR2 FNYEAQ (reference sequence). The CDR3 has 15 amino acids. In nucleotides, the CDR3 is TGTGCTAGCAGCTTAACGACTAGCTCCTACAATGAGCAGTTCTTC. Encoded protein: CASSLTTSSYNEQFF.

The V gene is TRBV6-2 or TRBV6-3, the J gene TRBJ2-4; the D is unclear. This CDR3 spans 15 amino acids. Deletions cut 7 bases from V and 4 bases from J, with 17 bases between. Germline CDR1 is MNHEY and CDR2 is SVGEGT. The CDR3 reads CASKTGRLGKNIQYF. CDR3 sequence (DNA): TGTGCCAGCAAGACGGGTCGTTTAGGGAAAAACATTCAGTACTTC.

J is TRBJ1-5 and V is TRBV19, with TRBD1 matching over 9 bases. Germline V lookup: CDR1 LNHDA, CDR2 SQIVND (reference sequence). V lost 6 bases to trimming and J lost 1 base; unmatched junction nucleotides: 13. The CDR3 sequence is 18 residues long. As DNA, the CDR3 is TGTGCCAGTAGCCCGAGGGGTAACAGGGGGCGAAGCAATCAGCCCCAGCATTTT. This codes for CASSPRGNRGRSNQPQHF.

This clonotype was seen a handful of times. The chain combines TRBV5-1 with TRBJ2-7; TRBD1 agrees at 7 bases. Germline-derived CDR1 and CDR2 are SGHRS and YFSETQ. V was pared by 0 bases and J by 3 bases, with 6 bases of the junction left unmatched. The CDR3 length is 15 residues. The chain's CDR3 is CASSLASRQGYEQYF. Here the CDR3 DNA reads TGCGCCAGCAGCTTGGCCTCGAGACAGGGCTACGAGCAGTACTTC.

By share, this clonotype ranks as medium-sized (0.01 to 0.1%). The V call is TRBV6-2 or TRBV6-3, the J call TRBJ2-5; D not resolved. Trimming removed 2 bases from V and 2 bases from J, with 12 bases in between. Germline-derived CDR1 and CDR2 are MNHEY and SVGEGT. CDR3 size: 15 residues. The CDR3 reads CASSYQASNQETQYF. CDR3 nucleotide sequence: TGTGCCAGCAGTTACCAGGCCTCGAATCAAGAGACCCAGTACTTC.

The gene calls are TRBV11-3 and TRBJ2-1, with 10 bases identical to TRBD1. The CDR3 has 12 amino acids. The junction had 4 bases not matched to a gene; V was cut back by 5 bases and J by 12 bases. Per germline, CDR1 SGHNT and CDR2 YENEEA. CDR3 DNA: TGTGCCAGCAGCAACCGGGACAGGGGGCAGTTCTTC. Residues: CASSNRDRGQFF.

The genes are TRBV7-2 and TRBJ2-1; tentatively, D is TRBD2 (6 bases). The CDR3 totals 16 residues. V shed 4 bases and J shed 0 bases, with 13 bases lying between them. Germline lookup yields CDR1 SGHTA and CDR2 FQGNSA. The CDR3: CASSSRRGSSYNEQFF. CDR3 in DNA: TGTGCCAGCAGCTCCCGACGGGGGAGCTCCTACAATGAGCAGTTCTTC.

This clonotype was observed a handful of times. The chain has TRBV6-1 and TRBJ1-4; TRBD1 is a possible D gene (5 bases). The germline V gene encodes CDR1 MNHNS and CDR2 SASEGT. This CDR3 region has 15 residues. The V end was cut by 5 bases, the J end by 6 bases, with 16 bases between. The CDR3 DNA sequence: TGTGCCAGCAGTCTCGCGGGGGTCTGGGATGAAAAACTGTTTTTT. Residues: CASSLAGVWDEKLFF.

The table lists this clonotype with a few counts. The CDR3 DNA is TGTGCCACCAGCAGAGGGACAGGTGGAAACACCATATATTTT. Translation: CATSRGTGGNTIYF. V and J are TRBV15 and TRBJ1-3, with 7 positions matching TRBD1. The CDR3 totals 14 residues. The V gene end was trimmed by 1 base and the J gene end by 3 bases; junction bases not matched to a gene: 0. Germline V gene lookup returns CDR1 LNHNV and CDR2 YYDKDF (reference sequence).

A single count supports this clonotype. This rearrangement joins TRBV19 to TRBJ2-1; 7 bases map to TRBD2. Germline V CDR1 and CDR2: LNHDA, SQIVND (reference sequence). The CDR3 sequence is 14 residues long. V was pared by 7 bases and J by 7 bases, with 10 bases of the junction left unmatched. CDR3 sequence: CASMAREGQNEQFF. As DNA, the CDR3 is TGTGCCAGTATGGCGAGGGAGGGCCAAAATGAGCAGTTCTTC. The whole variable domain, filled in from reference TRBV19 and TRBJ2-1, reads DGGITQSPKYLFRKEGQNVTLSCEQNLNHDAMYWYRQDPGQGLRLIYYSQIVNDFQKGDIAEGYSVSREKKESFPLTVTSAQKNPTAFYLCASMAREGQNEQFFGPGTRLTVL.

This clonotype is a singleton in its sample. The CDR3 region has the DNA TGTGCCCTCACCAACCTTCGGATCGGGGAGCAGTACTTC. Translation: CALTNLRIGEQYF. The V and J genes are TRBV11-3 and TRBJ2-7; D is ambiguous. The V end lost 11 bases, the J end lost 7 bases, and 21 bases lay between the germline ends. Germline values: CDR1 SGHNT, CDR2 YENEEA. CDR3 length: 13 residues.

V usage is TRBV18 and J usage is TRBJ2-5, with D possibly being TRBD1 or TRBD2 (5 bases each). V dropped 7 bases and J dropped 2 bases, with 5 bases sitting between them. The CDR3 runs to 11 residues. The V gene's germline CDR1 is KGHSH and CDR2 LQKENI. CDR3: CASWGQETQYF. The CDR3 nucleotides read TGTGCCAGCTGGGGGCAAGAGACCCAGTACTTC.

The rearrangement joins TRBV20-1 to TRBJ2-5; the match to TRBD2 covers 9 bases. V shed 6 bases, J shed 5 bases, and the junction held 4 bases outside the gene matches. Germline V gene lookup returns CDR1 DFQATT and CDR2 SNEGSKA (reference sequence). The CDR3 totals 12 residues. CDR3 DNA: TGCAGTGCACCTGGACTAGCGGAGACCCAGTACTTC. Amino acid sequence: CSAPGLAETQYF.

In DNA form, the CDR3 reads TGTGCCACCAGTGAGCCCAGGGAGAACACCGGGGAGCTGTTTTTT. Translation: CATSEPRENTGELFF. This chain uses TRBV24-1 with TRBJ2-2; weak D call: TRBD1 (5 bases). The CDR3 has 15 amino acids. Germline assignment: CDR1 KGHDR and CDR2 SFDVKD. V lost 4 bases and J 1 base, leaving 9 bases between the germline ends.

The chain combines TRBV5-1 with TRBJ1-6; possibly TRBD1 for D (6 bases). Trimming stripped 4 bases from V and 8 bases from J, with 13 bases between. Germline V gives CDR1 SGHRS, CDR2 YFSETQ. This CDR3 comprises 14 residues. CDR3 sequence (DNA): TGCGCCAGCAGCCCACAGGGTGGCGATTCACCCCTCCACTTT. Amino acid sequence: CASSPQGGDSPLHF.

The chain couples TRBV12-3 or TRBV12-4 to TRBJ2-1, with TRBD2 identical over 10 bases. The CDR3 length is 15 residues. Unmatched junction bases numbered 4, after V lost 3 bases and J lost 5 bases. This CDR3 is CASSLRTSGDNEQFF. The CDR3 DNA reads as TGTGCCAGCAGTTTGAGGACTAGCGGAGACAATGAGCAGTTCTTC.

The chain links TRBV5-1 to TRBJ2-1, with 9 bases identical to TRBD1. The V gene end was trimmed by 4 bases and the J gene end by 4 bases; junction bases not matched to a gene: 9. Germline V gene sequence: CDR1 SGHRS, CDR2 YFSETQ. The CDR3 spans 16 residues. For the CDR3, the DNA is TGCGCCAGCAGCGCCGGGACAGGGACCGGGTACAATGAGCAGTTCTTC. Its translation: CASSAGTGTGYNEQFF.

V and J are TRBV27 and TRBJ2-3, with D tentatively TRBD2 (5 bases). From germline, CDR1 is MNHEY and CDR2 SMNVEV (reference sequence). The CDR3 consists of 13 residues. The germline V and J ends were trimmed by 4 bases and 3 bases, with 8 bases remaining between them. The CDR3 is CASSSRVTDTQYF. CDR3 DNA sequence: TGTGCCAGCAGTTCGAGGGTTACAGATACGCAGTATTTT.